This T cell receptor beta chain emerged from a study of cytomegalovirus exposure and HLA in healthy donors. 60 Vbeta and 13 Jbeta primers were used in PCR. Original methodology: In a later analysis, of 80 million or so unique beta chains, about 12 million appeared in at least two donors. The table came from immunoSEQ multiplex PCR; TCRdb's copy has only in-frame clones and leaves some out. V, J and clone size reflect that table, while D and trimming were determined from the DNA. The table lists about 130,000 clones. Unmatched junction bases numbered 8, after V lost 3 bases and J lost 0 bases. Germline V gives CDR1 LNHNV, CDR2 YYDKDF (reference sequence). This CDR3 is built from 17 residues.

This sequence was found in a middle-aged woman in good health and CMV-seropositive. Sequencing input: PBMCs. The chain employs TRBV15 and TRBJ2-7; 10 bases map to TRBD1. CDR3 protein: CATSSSSGDRGSYEQYF. The CDR3 bases are TGTGCCACCAGCAGTAGTTCTGGGGACAGGGGCTCCTACGAGCAGTACTTC.